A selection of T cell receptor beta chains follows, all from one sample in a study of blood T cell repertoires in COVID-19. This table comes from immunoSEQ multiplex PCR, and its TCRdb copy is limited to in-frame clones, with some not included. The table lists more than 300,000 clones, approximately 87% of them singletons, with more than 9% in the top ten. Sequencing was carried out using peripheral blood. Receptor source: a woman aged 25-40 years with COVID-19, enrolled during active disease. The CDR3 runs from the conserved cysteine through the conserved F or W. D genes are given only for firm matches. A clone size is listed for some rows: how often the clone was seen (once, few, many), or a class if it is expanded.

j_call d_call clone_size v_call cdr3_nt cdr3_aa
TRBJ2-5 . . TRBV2 TGTGCCAGCAGTTATCGGAGCCGGAGGGAGACCCAGTACTTC CASSYRSRRETQYF
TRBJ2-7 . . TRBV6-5 TGTGCCAGCAGTCCCGACAGGATGTACGAGCAGTACTTC CASSPDRMYEQYF
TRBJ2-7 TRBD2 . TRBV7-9 TGTGCCAGCAGCTTCCGGACTAGCTATGAGCAGTACTTC CASSFRTSYEQYF
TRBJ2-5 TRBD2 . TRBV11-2 TGTGCCAGCAGCCACCTCGCGGGAGGGGCGGAGACCCAGTACTTC CASSHLAGGAETQYF
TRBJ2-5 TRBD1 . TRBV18 TGTGCCAGCTCACTAGACTCAGGGGGCGTCGGAAAGACCCAGTACTTC CASSLDSGGVGKTQYF
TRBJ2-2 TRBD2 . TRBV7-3 TGTGCCAGCAGCCTTAGCCTAGCGGGGCCCACCGGGGAGCTGTTTTTT CASSLSLAGPTGELFF
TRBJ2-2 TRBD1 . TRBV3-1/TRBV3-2 TGTGCCAGCAGCCAACTGACAGGGTACGGGGAGCTGTTTTTT CASSQLTGYGELFF
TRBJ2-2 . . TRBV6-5 TGTGCCAGCAAATCAGGGGCTAAGAACGGGGAGCTGTTTTTT CASKSGAKNGELFF
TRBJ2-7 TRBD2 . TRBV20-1 TGCAGTGCTAGTCCTGGACTAGCGGTTTTCGACGAGCAGTACTTC CSASPGLAVFDEQYF
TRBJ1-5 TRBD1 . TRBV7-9 TGTGCCAGCAGCTCACAGGGGAACAATCAGCCCCAGCATTTT CASSSQGNNQPQHF
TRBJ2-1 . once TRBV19 TGTGCCAGTAGTATCATGGCTAGTAGCGATGAGCAGTTCTTC CASSIMASSDEQFF
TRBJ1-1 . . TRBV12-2 TGTGCAAGTCGCCCGAAAACCGGGACAGGGGTACGTGAAGCTTTCTTT CASRPKTGTGVREAFF
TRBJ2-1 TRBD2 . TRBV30 TGTGCCTGGAGTGGGACTAGCGGCTACAATGAGCAGTTCTTC CAWSGTSGYNEQFF
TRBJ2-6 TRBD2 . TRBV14 TGTGCCAGCAGCGCTCAACTAGCGGGGCTCTCTGGGGCCAACGTCCTGACTTTC CASSAQLAGLSGANVLTF
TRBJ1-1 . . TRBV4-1 TGCGCCAGCAGCGCATTAACACAGGGTTACTTTGAAGCTTTCTTT CASSALTQGYFEAFF
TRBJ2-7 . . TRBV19 TGTGCCAGTAGCCGCGTGCGGGGATCCTACGAGCAGTACTTC CASSRVRGSYEQYF
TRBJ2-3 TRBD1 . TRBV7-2 TGTGCCAGCAGCCTGACCGGACAGGGCGACACAGATACGCAGTATTTT CASSLTGQGDTDTQYF
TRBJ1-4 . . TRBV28 TGTGCCAGCAGTTCCCCCGACCCGGCCAGGGAAAAACTGTTTTTT CASSSPDPAREKLFF
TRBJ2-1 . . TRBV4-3 TGCGCCAGCAGCCAAGGGATGGTCTCCCAGGTTTGCAATGAGCAGTTCTTC CASSQGMVSQVCNEQFF
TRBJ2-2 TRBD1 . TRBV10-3 TGTGCCATCAGCCGAACTTCGGGCGGGACAGGGAACACCGGGGAGCTGTTTTTT CAISRTSGGTGNTGELFF
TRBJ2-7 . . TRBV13 TGTGCCAGCAGGGTGGGAGGAGGGGAGCAGTACTTC CASRVGGGEQYF
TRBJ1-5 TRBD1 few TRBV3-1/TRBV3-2 TGTGCCAGCAGCCCGACAGGGGAGGCTCAGCCCCAGCATTTT CASSPTGEAQPQHF
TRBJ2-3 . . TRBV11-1 TGTGCCAGCAGCTTAAGGGGGTGGGCAGATACGCAGTATTTT CASSLRGWADTQYF
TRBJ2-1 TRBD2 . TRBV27 TGTGCCAGCAGTTCCCTAATCCCTAGCGGGAGGGCCAGTAATGAGCAGTTCTTC CASSSLIPSGRASNEQFF
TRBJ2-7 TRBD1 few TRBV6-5 TGTGCCAGCAGAACCGGGACAGACTCCTACGAGCAGTACTTC CASRTGTDSYEQYF
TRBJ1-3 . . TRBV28 TGTGCCAGCAGCCTCAGGGAAGGCTCTGGAAACACCATATATTTT CASSLREGSGNTIYF
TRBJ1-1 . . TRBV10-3 TGTGCCATCAGTGAGTCGTGGGGGACTCGGTCTGAAGCTTTCTTT CAISESWGTRSEAFF
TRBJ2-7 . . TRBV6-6 TGTGCCAGCCAGGGGTGGGACTCCTACGAGCAGTACTTC CASQGWDSYEQYF
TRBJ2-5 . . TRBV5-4 TGTGCCAGCAGCCCGGAGTACCAAGAGACCCAGTACTTC CASSPEYQETQYF
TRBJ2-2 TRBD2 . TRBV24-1 TGTGCCACCAGTACTAGCGGGAGGAGAGCCGGGGAGCTGTTTTTT CATSTSGRRAGELFF
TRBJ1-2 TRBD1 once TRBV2 TGTGCCAGCAGTGAAGCGTCCGGGACAGGGGGCGATGGCTACACCTTC CASSEASGTGGDGYTF
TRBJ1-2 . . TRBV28 TGTGCCAGCAGTTTATTTCTCCGGGGCCTCGCGAGGGGGGGCTACACCTTC CASSLFLRGLARGGYTF
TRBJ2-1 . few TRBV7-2 TGTGCCAGCAGCTTAACGCAGGTGAACAATGAGCAGTTCTTC CASSLTQVNNEQFF
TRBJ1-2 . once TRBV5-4 TGTGCCAGCAGCATTCCTGAGAACTATGGCTACACCTTC CASSIPENYGYTF
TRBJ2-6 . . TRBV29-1 TGCAGCGCCAGCGACAGGCAACGCTCTGGGGCCAACGTCCTGACTTTC CSASDRQRSGANVLTF
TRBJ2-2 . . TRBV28 TGTGCCAGCAGCCAGGGTAACGCCGGGGAGCTGTTTTTT CASSQGNAGELFF
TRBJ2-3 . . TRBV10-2 TGCGCCAGCACCAGACTAGACACAGATACGCAGTATTTT CASTRLDTDTQYF
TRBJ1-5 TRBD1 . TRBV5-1 TGCGCCAGCAGCCTTACAGGGGATGGTGGCCAGCCCCAGCATTTT CASSLTGDGGQPQHF
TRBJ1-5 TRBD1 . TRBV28 TGTGCCGGGGACAGGGGGCCAAATCAGCCCCAGCATTTT CAGDRGPNQPQHF
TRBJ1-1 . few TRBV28 TGTGCCACCCTCCGTGGAGAACGGACTGAAGCTTTCTTT CATLRGERTEAFF
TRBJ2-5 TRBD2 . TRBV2 TGTGCCAGCAGTGAAAGGACTAGCGGGATTGAGACCCAGTACTTC CASSERTSGIETQYF
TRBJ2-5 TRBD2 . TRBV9 TGTGCCAGCAGCGTAGGGGCTAGCGGAAAAGAGACCCAGTACTTC CASSVGASGKETQYF
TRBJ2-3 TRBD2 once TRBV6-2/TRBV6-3 TGTGCCAGCAGTTACCCCTCCCAAGTAGCGGGAGATTGGACAGATACGCAGTATTTT CASSYPSQVAGDWTDTQYF
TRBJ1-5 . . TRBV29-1 TGCAGCGTTGGGGGGGGGAATCAGCCCCAGCATTTT CSVGGGNQPQHF
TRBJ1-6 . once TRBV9 TGTGCCAGCAGCACCCGGGGGAATTCACCCCTCCACTTT CASSTRGNSPLHF
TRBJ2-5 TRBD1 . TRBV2 TGTGCCAGCAGCACCCGGGACAGGGGGCGAGAGACCCAGTACTTC CASSTRDRGRETQYF
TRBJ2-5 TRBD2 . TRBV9 TGTGCCAGCAGCCCGGGACTAGAAGAGACCCAGTACTTC CASSPGLEETQYF
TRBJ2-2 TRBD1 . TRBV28 TGTGCCAGCAGACTAACAGGGGCCGGGGAGCTGTTTTTT CASRLTGAGELFF
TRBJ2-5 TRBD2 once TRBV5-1 TGCGCCAGCAGCTTGGGATTACTAGCGGGAGAAGAGACCCAGTACTTC CASSLGLLAGEETQYF
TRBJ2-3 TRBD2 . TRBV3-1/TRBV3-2 TGTGCCAGCAGCGCCACTAGCGGGAGAGGTGCAGATACGCAGTATTTT CASSATSGRGADTQYF
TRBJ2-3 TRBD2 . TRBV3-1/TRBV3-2 TGTGCCAGCAGCCGCCGGACTAGCGGAGATATCACAGATACGCAGTATTTT CASSRRTSGDITDTQYF